One TCR beta chain is described in this entry. Its antigen is as yet unknown. This sample was included in a study of cytomegalovirus exposure and HLA in healthy donors. Findings and caveats of the study: High sensitivity and specificity were reportedly achieved when the classifier diagnosed cytomegalovirus status.

Germline V CDR1 and CDR2: LNHNV, YYDKDF (reference sequence). V was pared by 8 bases and J by 5 bases, with 13 bases between. CDR3 length equals 14 residues. All the people who gave samples were healthy bone marrow donors. Use of 60 Vbeta and 13 Jbeta primers characterized the PCR. The protocol was immunoSEQ multiplex PCR, while the TCRdb copy is restricted to in-frame clones and leaves out a portion. The sample lists about 100,000 clones, around 73% occurring once. Sequencing input: PBMCs. The rearrangement joins TRBV15 to TRBJ1-6; the D gene is possibly TRBD1 (6 bases). This receptor was taken from a man aged 30-40 years in good health and CMV-seronegative. The CDR3 reads CATGSGQNNSPLHF. The CDR3 coding sequence is TGTGCCACCGGGAGTGGACAGAATAATTCACCCCTCCACTTT.